A selection of T cell receptor beta chains follows, all from one sample in a study of Ad26.COV2.S vaccination and SARS-CoV-2 variants. Produced via immunoSEQ multiplex PCR; TCRdb's table is partial and in-frame only. Of some 390,000 clones in the sample, about 85% were seen once. This specimen was peripheral blood, taken in a trial of Ad26.COV2.S vaccine versus placebo. The receptors shown here come from a person aged 18-65 years who received the Ad26.COV2.S COVID-19 vaccine or a placebo. CDR3s include the opening cysteine and the closing phenylalanine or tryptophan. D genes are given only for firm matches. Clone size, where shown, is once, few, many, or a class for clones that have expanded.

TRBV30	TRBJ2-3	.	.	TGTGCCTGGAGTGTACGAGACGGGGGGCAGATGAGGGATACGCAGTATTTT	CAWSVRDGGQMRDTQYF
TRBV7-9	TRBJ1-2	TRBD1	few	TGTGCCAGCAGCCCTGGGACAGAGGCCTATGGCTACACCTTC	CASSPGTEAYGYTF
TRBV30	TRBJ2-1	.	.	TGTGCCTGGAGTGTAAATCACCATGAGCAGTTCTTC	CAWSVNHHEQFF
TRBV6-5	TRBJ1-4	TRBD1	.	TGTGCCAGCAGGGAGAGGACAGGGAAAGAAAAACTGTTTTTT	CASRERTGKEKLFF
TRBV9	TRBJ2-1	TRBD2	once	TGTGCCAGCAGCGTACAAGCGGGGACTTACAATGAGCAGTTCTTC	CASSVQAGTYNEQFF
TRBV14	TRBJ1-6	.	.	TGTGCCAGCAGCCAAGACCGAGCTTCACCCCTCCACTTT	CASSQDRASPLHF
TRBV29-1	TRBJ2-6	.	.	TGCAGCGCCTTACCAATGAGCTCTGGGGCCAACGTCCTGACTTTC	CSALPMSSGANVLTF
TRBV30	TRBJ2-1	TRBD2	.	TGTGCCGGCCTCTCTCGAGTCGGGGGGAGGAACAATGAGCAGTTCTTC	CAGLSRVGGRNNEQFF
TRBV7-9	TRBJ1-5	TRBD1	.	TGTGCCAGCAGCCCCGGACAGGGGGCATGGGTTCAGCCCCAGCATTTT	CASSPGQGAWVQPQHF
TRBV3-1/TRBV3-2	TRBJ2-5	.	.	TGTGCCAGCAGCCAAGATTTTGGGCAAGAGACCCAGTACTTC	CASSQDFGQETQYF
TRBV29-1	TRBJ1-1	.	.	TGCAGCGTTGAAGGGACACGGGGAAGTGAAGCTTTCTTT	CSVEGTRGSEAFF
TRBV6-5	TRBJ2-3	TRBD2	.	TGTGCCAGCAGTACAGGACTAGGCGTAAGAGATACGCAGTATTTT	CASSTGLGVRDTQYF
TRBV15	TRBJ2-3	TRBD2	.	TGTGCCACCAGCAGACTTACTAGCGGGGTTATTGCTAGCACAGATACGCAGTATTTT	CATSRLTSGVIASTDTQYF
TRBV5-1	TRBJ1-2	.	once	TGCGCCAGCAGCTCGGACGGGAACTATGGCTACACCTTC	CASSSDGNYGYTF
TRBV7-9	TRBJ2-2	TRBD1	.	TGTGCCAGCAGCTTACTGACAGGGGGATCGTCCGGGGAGCTGTTTTTT	CASSLLTGGSSGELFF
TRBV5-6	TRBJ2-3	.	.	TGTGCCAGCAGCTTTGGACTCGGCGGCACAGATACGCAGTATTTT	CASSFGLGGTDTQYF
TRBV9	TRBJ1-1	.	.	TGTGCCAGCAGCGAACTGACGGTATCTAAGGTTTTCTTT	CASSELTVSKVFF
TRBV20-1	TRBJ1-1	.	.	TGCAGTGCTAGAGGGAATGGGGAAGCTTTCTTT	CSARGNGEAFF
TRBV11-3	TRBJ2-1	.	.	TGTGCCAGCAGCTTAGACGGGCAGGAGCAGTTCTTC	CASSLDGQEQFF
TRBV6-5	TRBJ2-7	.	.	TGTGCCAGCAGTTACTCGGGCCTGAGGTACGAGCAGTACTTC	CASSYSGLRYEQYF
TRBV10-2	TRBJ1-3	.	.	TGCGCCAGCAGTGTGGGTCCTTCTGGAAACACCATATATTTT	CASSVGPSGNTIYF
TRBV5-4	TRBJ2-2	.	.	TGTGCCAGCAGCTTGGCCGGCAGCAACACCGGGGAGCTGTTTTTT	CASSLAGSNTGELFF
TRBV19	TRBJ2-1	TRBD1	once	TGTGCCAGTAGTAGACAGGGGCGGATCGACAATGAGCAGTTCTTC	CASSRQGRIDNEQFF
TRBV5-5	TRBJ2-7	.	once	TGTGCCAGCAGCTTGCAACCCGGACAGATCTACGAGCAGTACTTC	CASSLQPGQIYEQYF
TRBV4-3	TRBJ2-1	.	.	TGCGCCAGCAGCCAAGGGTCCCGTAAAGACAATGAGCAGTTCTTC	CASSQGSRKDNEQFF
TRBV5-6	TRBJ1-2	.	.	TGTGCCAGCAGCTTCCTTGACCGAGACTATGGCTACACCTTC	CASSFLDRDYGYTF
TRBV20-1	TRBJ2-7	.	.	TGCAGTGCTAGTAGGGGGGGCGGGCCCTACGAGCAGTACTTC	CSASRGGGPYEQYF
TRBV6-5	TRBJ1-1	.	.	TGTGCCAGCACCCCGGAGGGGTCAGAAGCTTTCTTT	CASTPEGSEAFF
TRBV10-1	TRBJ2-7	.	.	TGCGCCAGCAGTGATGTTTCTGCGGCGGATCCCGACGAGCAGTACTTC	CASSDVSAADPDEQYF
TRBV2	TRBJ2-2	.	.	TGTGCCAGCAGGGCTCAGGGACGCACCGGGGAGCTGTTTTTT	CASRAQGRTGELFF
TRBV12-5	TRBJ2-5	.	.	TGTGCTAGTGGTTTGGCCGAGAGTTGGGAAAAAGGGGAGACCCAGTACTTC	CASGLAESWEKGETQYF
TRBV4-1	TRBJ2-5	TRBD2	few	TGCGCCAGCAGCCACCCAACCGGACTAGCGGGGGCCAAGAACCAAGAGACCCAGTACTTC	CASSHPTGLAGAKNQETQYF
TRBV11-2	TRBJ1-1	.	.	TGTGCCAGCAGCCAGATCAACACTGAAGCTTTCTTT	CASSQINTEAFF
TRBV12-3/TRBV12-4	TRBJ2-3	TRBD1	.	TGTGCCAGCAGGGGACAGGGGTCAGATACGCAGTATTTT	CASRGQGSDTQYF
TRBV18	TRBJ2-7	TRBD2	.	TGTGCCAGCTCAACCACCGGCCTTAGAACTAGCGGGGGTTACGAGCAGTACTTC	CASSTTGLRTSGGYEQYF
TRBV2	TRBJ1-4	TRBD1	.	TGTGCCAGCAATGGAGGGGGCAAAGCTAATGAAAAACTGTTTTTT	CASNGGGKANEKLFF
TRBV5-1	TRBJ2-5	.	.	TGCGCCAGCAGCTTGGTTAGTGGAGGAGGGAGCCAAGAGACCCAGTACTTC	CASSLVSGGGSQETQYF
TRBV5-4	TRBJ1-4	TRBD1	.	TGTGCCAGCAGCCGCACACAGGGGGGGAGCTCAACTAATGAAAAACTGTTTTTT	CASSRTQGGSSTNEKLFF
TRBV6-5	TRBJ2-7	.	.	TGTGCCAGCAGCAAACTCCGGGCTCTGAGCGAGCAGTACTTC	CASSKLRALSEQYF
TRBV4-1	TRBJ2-2	.	.	TGCGCCAGCAGCAGGGGGCGGCTAGCGGGTACGAACACCGGGGAGCTGTTTTTT	CASSRGRLAGTNTGELFF
TRBV3-1/TRBV3-2	TRBJ1-6	.	.	TGTGCCAGCAGCCAGGAGGGTTCACCCCTCCACTTT	CASSQEGSPLHF
TRBV2	TRBJ2-5	.	.	TGTGCCAGCAGTGAAACCGGGGCGGAAGAGACCCAGTACTTC	CASSETGAEETQYF
TRBV12-3/TRBV12-4	TRBJ1-1	.	.	TGTGCCAGCAGAACAGGGTGGGGCACTGAAGCTTTCTTT	CASRTGWGTEAFF
TRBV7-8	TRBJ2-5	.	once	TGTGCCAGCAGCTTATCTGGTGAGACCCAGTACTTC	CASSLSGETQYF